This T cell receptor beta chain was obtained from a study of regulatory T cells in long-lasting Graves disease. Notes on the study in general: The researchers studied only peripheral blood, not thyroid tissue.

Germline V gene lookup returns CDR1 SGHDT and CDR2 YYEEEE. This CDR3 spans 16 amino acids. The J segment lost 5 bases and the V segment lost 0 bases, leaving 8 bases of the junction unmatched. Time point meaning: persistent/refractory GD, antithyroid drugs over 5 years with positive TRAb. PBMCs provided the RNA from which the TCR library was made. The TCR beta library used iRepertoire HTBI primers with Arm-PCR amplification of CDR3. TCRdb itself ran the multiplex PCR reads through MiXCR, one entry per CDR3 protein. The table lists approximately 360,000 distinct CDR3 sequences, roughly 24% of them singletons. A few counts support this clonotype. Antigen specificity is unknown.

The receptor's source is a woman aged 40 to 49 with Graves disease. This chain uses TRBV5-6 with TRBJ2-5; 9 nucleotides line up with TRBD2. This material consisted of peripheral blood mononuclear cells (PBMCs), taken when the disease was refractory, from a patient treated with antithyroid drugs. CDR3 bases: TGTGCCAGCAGCTTGGGGTCTAGCGGGATGATGGAGACCCAGTACTTC. It specifies CASSLGSSGMMETQYF.